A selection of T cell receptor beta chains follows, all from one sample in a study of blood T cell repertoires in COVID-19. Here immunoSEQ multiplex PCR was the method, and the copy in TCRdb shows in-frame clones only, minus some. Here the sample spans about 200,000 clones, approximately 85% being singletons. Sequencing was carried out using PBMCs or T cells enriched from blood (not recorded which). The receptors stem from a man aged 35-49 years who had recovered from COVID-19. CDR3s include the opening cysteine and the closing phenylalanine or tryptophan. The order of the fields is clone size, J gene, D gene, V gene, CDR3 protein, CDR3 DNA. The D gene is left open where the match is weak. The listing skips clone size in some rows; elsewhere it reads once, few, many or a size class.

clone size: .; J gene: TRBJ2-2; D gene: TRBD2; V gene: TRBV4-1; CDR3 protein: CASSSRLAGVVGELFF; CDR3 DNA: TGCGCCAGCAGCTCCCGACTAGCGGGAGTGGTCGGGGAGCTGTTTTTT
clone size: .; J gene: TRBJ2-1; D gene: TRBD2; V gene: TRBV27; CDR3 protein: CASSSQHRGLAGGRSYNEQFF; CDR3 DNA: TGTGCCAGCAGTTCCCAGCATCGGGGACTAGCGGGAGGCCGATCCTACAATGAGCAGTTCTTC
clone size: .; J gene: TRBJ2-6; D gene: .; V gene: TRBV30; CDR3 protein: CARGTYPSGANVLTF; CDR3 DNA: TGTGCCCGGGGGACATACCCCTCTGGGGCCAACGTCCTGACTTTC
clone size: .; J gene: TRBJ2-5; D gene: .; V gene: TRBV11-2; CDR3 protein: CASSRGYQETQYF; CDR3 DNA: TGTGCCAGCAGCCGGGGGTACCAAGAGACCCAGTACTTC
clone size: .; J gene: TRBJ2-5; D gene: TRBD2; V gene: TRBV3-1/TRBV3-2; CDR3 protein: CASSLSREAQETQYF; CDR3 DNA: TGTGCCAGCAGTCTTTCGCGGGAGGCTCAAGAGACCCAGTACTTC
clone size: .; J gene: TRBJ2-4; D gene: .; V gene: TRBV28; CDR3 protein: CASSLRGARGIQYF; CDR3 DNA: TGTGCCAGCAGTTTACGGGGGGCACGGGGCATTCAGTACTTC
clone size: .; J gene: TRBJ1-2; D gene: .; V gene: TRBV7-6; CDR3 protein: CASSPPSSSYGYTF; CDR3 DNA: TGTGCCAGCAGCCCTCCGAGTTCCTCCTATGGCTACACCTTC
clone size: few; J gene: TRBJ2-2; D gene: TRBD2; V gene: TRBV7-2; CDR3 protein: CASSLQPSGNTGELFF; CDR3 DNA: TGTGCCAGCAGCTTACAACCTAGCGGAAACACCGGGGAGCTGTTTTTT
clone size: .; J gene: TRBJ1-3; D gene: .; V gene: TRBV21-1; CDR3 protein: CASNRGRRGAGNTIYF; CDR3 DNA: TGTGCCAGCAACCGGGGGAGGCGGGGTGCTGGAAACACCATATATTTT
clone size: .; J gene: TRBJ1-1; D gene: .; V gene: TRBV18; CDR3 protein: CASSPGEVRTEAFF; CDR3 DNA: TGTGCCAGCTCACCAGGGGAGGTCAGAACTGAAGCTTTCTTT
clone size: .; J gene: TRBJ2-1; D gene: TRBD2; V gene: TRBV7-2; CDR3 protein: CASSLLTSGSNEQFF; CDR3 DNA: TGTGCCAGCAGCTTATTAACTAGCGGGAGCAATGAGCAGTTCTTC
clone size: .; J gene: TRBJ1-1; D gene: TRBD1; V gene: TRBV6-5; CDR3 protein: CASSRDRGLFEAFF; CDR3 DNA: TGTGCCAGCAGCAGGGACAGGGGGCTTTTTGAAGCTTTCTTT
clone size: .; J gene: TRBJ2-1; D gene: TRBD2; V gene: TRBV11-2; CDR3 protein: CASRHGSGNYNEQFF; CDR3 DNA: TGTGCCAGCCGCCACGGGAGCGGGAACTACAATGAGCAGTTCTTC
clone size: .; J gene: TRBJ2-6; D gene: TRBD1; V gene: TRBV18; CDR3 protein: CASSQQGAGANVLTF; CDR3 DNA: TGTGCCAGCTCTCAGCAGGGGGCTGGGGCCAACGTCCTGACTTTC
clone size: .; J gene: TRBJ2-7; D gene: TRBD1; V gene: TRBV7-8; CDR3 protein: CASSWTGGGSYEQYF; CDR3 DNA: TGTGCCAGCAGCTGGACAGGGGGCGGGTCCTACGAGCAGTACTTC
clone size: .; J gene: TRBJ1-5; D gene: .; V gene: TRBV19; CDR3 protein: CASSMTSTPTINQPQHF; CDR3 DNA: TGTGCCAGTAGTATGACCTCGACACCTACCATCAATCAGCCCCAGCATTTT
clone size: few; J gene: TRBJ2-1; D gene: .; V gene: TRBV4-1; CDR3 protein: CASSPAILSRSNEQFF; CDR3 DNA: TGCGCCAGCAGCCCCGCGATCCTTTCCCGCTCCAATGAGCAGTTCTTC
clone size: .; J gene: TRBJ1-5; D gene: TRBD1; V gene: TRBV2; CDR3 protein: CASSEARGQGSSQPQHF; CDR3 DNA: TGTGCCAGCAGTGAAGCGCGAGGACAGGGTAGTTCTCAGCCCCAGCATTTT
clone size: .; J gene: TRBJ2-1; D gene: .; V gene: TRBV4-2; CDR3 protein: CASSQDPVPYNEQFF; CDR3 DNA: TGTGCCAGCAGCCAAGACCCGGTCCCTTACAATGAGCAGTTCTTC
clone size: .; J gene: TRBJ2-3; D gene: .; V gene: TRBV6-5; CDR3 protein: CASSYAGTSTDTQYF; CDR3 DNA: TGTGCCAGCAGTTACGCCGGGACAAGCACAGATACGCAGTATTTT
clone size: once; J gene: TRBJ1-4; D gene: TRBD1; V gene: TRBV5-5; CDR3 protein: CASSLRTGANEKLFF; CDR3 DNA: TGTGCCAGCAGCTTGAGGACAGGGGCTAATGAAAAACTGTTTTTT
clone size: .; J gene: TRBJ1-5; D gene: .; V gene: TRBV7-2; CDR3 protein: CASSLAQGQPQHF; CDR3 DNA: TGTGCCAGCAGCTTAGCGCAGGGACAGCCCCAGCATTTT
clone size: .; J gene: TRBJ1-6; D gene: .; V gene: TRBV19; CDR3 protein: CASRDRTSPLHF; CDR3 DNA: TGTGCCAGTAGGGACAGAACTTCACCCCTCCACTTT
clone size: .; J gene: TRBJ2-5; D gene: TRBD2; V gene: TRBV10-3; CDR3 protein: CAIGGSLQETQYF; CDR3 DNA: TGTGCCATCGGCGGGAGCCTCCAAGAGACCCAGTACTTC
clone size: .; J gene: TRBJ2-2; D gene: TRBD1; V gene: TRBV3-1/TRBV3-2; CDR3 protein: CASSPNRGGGELFF; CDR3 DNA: TGTGCCAGCAGCCCAAACAGGGGCGGCGGGGAGCTGTTTTTT
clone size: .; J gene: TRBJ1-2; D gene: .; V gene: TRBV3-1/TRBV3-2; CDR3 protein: CASSQDGHTLPGYTF; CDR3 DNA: TGTGCCAGCAGCCAAGATGGGCACACCCTGCCTGGCTACACCTTC
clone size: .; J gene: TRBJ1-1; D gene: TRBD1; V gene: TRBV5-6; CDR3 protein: CASSWGGTGGTEAFF; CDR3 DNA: TGTGCCAGCAGCTGGGGAGGGACAGGGGGCACTGAAGCTTTCTTT
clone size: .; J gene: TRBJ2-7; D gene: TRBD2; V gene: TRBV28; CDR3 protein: CASSQGLVLYEQYF; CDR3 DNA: TGTGCCAGCAGCCAGGGACTAGTTTTATACGAGCAGTACTTC
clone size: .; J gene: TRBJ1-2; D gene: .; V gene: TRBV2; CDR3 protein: CASSGIGGGYTF; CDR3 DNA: TGTGCCAGCAGCGGAATTGGAGGCGGCTACACCTTC
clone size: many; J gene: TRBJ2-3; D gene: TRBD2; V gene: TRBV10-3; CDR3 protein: CAIKGRLAGGRTDTQYF; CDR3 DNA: TGTGCCATCAAAGGACGACTAGCGGGAGGGCGCACAGATACGCAGTATTTT
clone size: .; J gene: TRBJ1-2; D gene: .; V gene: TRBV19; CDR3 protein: CASTPPLGEAGPYGYTF; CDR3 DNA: TGTGCCAGTACTCCCCCTCTCGGAGAGGCGGGGCCCTATGGCTACACCTTC
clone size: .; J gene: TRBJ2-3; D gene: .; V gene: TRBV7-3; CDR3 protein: CASSLRQVTDTQYF; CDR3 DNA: TGTGCCAGCAGCTTAAGGCAGGTCACAGATACGCAGTATTTT
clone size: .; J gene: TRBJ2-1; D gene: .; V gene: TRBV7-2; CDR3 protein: CASRSPGLYNEQFF; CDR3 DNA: TGTGCCAGCAGGAGCCCGGGACTTTACAATGAGCAGTTCTTC
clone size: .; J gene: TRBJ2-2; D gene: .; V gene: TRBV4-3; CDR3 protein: CASSQSYRARGNPGELFF; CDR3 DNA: TGCGCCAGCAGCCAATCGTACAGGGCCCGTGGTAATCCCGGGGAGCTGTTTTTT
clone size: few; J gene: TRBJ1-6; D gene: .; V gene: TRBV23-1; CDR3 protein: CASSQAPYAPIIRPLHF; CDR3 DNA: TGCGCCAGCAGTCAAGCCCCCTATGCTCCTATAATTCGACCCCTCCACTTT
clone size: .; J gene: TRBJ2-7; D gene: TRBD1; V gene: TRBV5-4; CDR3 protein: CASSDRAREYEQYF; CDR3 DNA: TGTGCCAGCAGCGACAGGGCGAGAGAGTACGAGCAGTACTTC
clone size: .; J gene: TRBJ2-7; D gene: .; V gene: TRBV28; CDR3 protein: CASTPLIGLSYEQYF; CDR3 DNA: TGTGCCAGCACCCCCCTGATAGGACTTTCCTACGAGCAGTACTTC
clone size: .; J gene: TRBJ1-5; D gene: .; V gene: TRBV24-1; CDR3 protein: CATSDPNLNSNQPQHF; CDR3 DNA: TGTGCCACCAGTGACCCAAACCTCAACTCTAATCAGCCCCAGCATTTT
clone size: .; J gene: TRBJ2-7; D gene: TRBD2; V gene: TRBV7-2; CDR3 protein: CASSPWTSGGSYEQYF; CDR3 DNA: TGTGCCAGCAGCCCCTGGACTAGCGGGGGCTCCTACGAGCAGTACTTC
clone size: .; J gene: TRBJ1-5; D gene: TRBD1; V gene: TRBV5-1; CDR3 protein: CASSLRGGAYQPQHF; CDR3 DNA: TGCGCCAGCAGCTTGAGAGGGGGCGCGTATCAGCCCCAGCATTTT
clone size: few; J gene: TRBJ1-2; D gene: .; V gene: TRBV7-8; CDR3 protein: CASTLGGRAYGYTF; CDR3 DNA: TGTGCCAGCACCCTGGGGGGGCGCGCGTATGGCTACACCTTC